The 15 T cell receptor beta chains below were found in one sample sequenced in a study of shared clonotypes between healthy human individuals. The method was immunoSEQ multiplex PCR; TCRdb's version includes in-frame clones alone and lacks a portion of them. The sample includes roughly 2.4 million clones, approximately 96% of them seen just once. The sequenced sample consisted of naive CD4+ T cells sorted from blood. Stated subset: CD45RA+ positively selected. These receptors came from a man between 18 and 35 years old in good health.

A remark on this clone: A read error may produce the germline difference seen at one junction end. The chain combines TRBV7-7 with TRBJ2-3, with 7 bases lining up with TRBD2. This CDR3 contains 14 residues. The germline gives CDR1 SSHAT, CDR2 FNYEAQ (reference sequence). CDR3: CASSLGRVGDTQYF. CDR3 DNA: TGTGCTAGCAGTCTGGGGAGGGTTGGAGATACGCAGTATTTT.

This chain links TRBV4-1 with TRBJ1-6; 7 bases agree with TRBD1. Germline V gene data show CDR1 as MGHRA and CDR2 as YSYEKL. This CDR3 is 17 amino acids long. Trimming removed 5 bases from V and 0 bases from J; junction bases left unmatched: 7. The chain's CDR3 is CASSNRDSSSYNSPLHF. In DNA form, the CDR3 reads TGCGCCAGCAGCAACCGGGACAGCAGCTCCTATAATTCACCCCTCCACTTT.

This clone has only a few counts. The rearrangement links TRBV5-6 to TRBJ2-5, with D tentatively TRBD1 (5 bases). The CDR3 totals 12 residues. Trimming cost V 0 bases and J 9 bases, with 9 bases left between them. Germline-derived CDR1 and CDR2 are SGHDT and YYEEEE. The CDR3 loop reads CASSLVKGAQYF. In DNA, the CDR3 is TGTGCCAGCAGCTTGGTAAAAGGGGCCCAGTACTTC.

The chain recombines TRBV5-1 with TRBJ1-4; D uncertain. The CDR3 sequence is 14 residues long. V was pared by 1 base and J by 4 bases, with 8 bases between. Germline V gives CDR1 SGHRS, CDR2 YFSETQ. The CDR3 sequence is CASSLSQNNEKLFF. In DNA form, the CDR3 reads TGCGCCAGCAGCTTGTCGCAGAATAATGAAAAACTGTTTTTT.

This chain joins TRBV28 and TRBJ1-4, with a tentative D call TRBD1 (6 bases). Trimming removed 6 bases from V and 2 bases from J, with 13 bases in between. CDR1 and CDR2 (germline): MDHEN, SYDVKM. The CDR3 contains 15 residues. The CDR3 DNA is TGTGCCAGCAGACACACAGGGTACACTAATGAAAAACTGTTTTTT. Translation gives CASRHTGYTNEKLFF.

V and J are TRBV4-1 and TRBJ2-5; 14 positions agree with TRBD2. The CDR3 totals 17 residues. After removal of 3 bases from V and 5 bases from J, the junction contained 8 bases not matched to a gene. CDR1 is MGHRA, CDR2 YSYEKL, per germline. The CDR3 sequence: CASSHRLAGGPGETQYF. DNA for the CDR3: TGCGCCAGCAGCCACCGACTAGCGGGAGGGCCGGGGGAGACCCAGTACTTC.

The rearrangement joins TRBV4-1 to TRBJ1-3; unclear D gene. The CDR3 is 16 amino acids. The V end was cut by 3 bases, the J end by 1 base, with 13 bases between. Germline lookup yields CDR1 MGHRA and CDR2 YSYEKL. CDR3 loop: CASSHPSGGSGNTIYF. The CDR3 DNA reads as TGCGCCAGCAGCCACCCCTCAGGTGGGTCTGGAAACACCATATATTTT.

This rearrangement joins TRBV6-5 to TRBJ2-3; TRBD2 aligns across 10 bases. The CDR3 sequence is 15 residues long. J gave up 5 bases and V 6 bases, and 8 bases lay outside the gene matches. Germline V gene sequence: CDR1 MNHEY, CDR2 SVGAGI. The CDR3 spells CASRKVAGGIDTQYF. CDR3 coding DNA: TGTGCCAGCAGAAAAGTAGCGGGAGGTATAGATACGCAGTATTTT.

The J gene is TRBJ2-7, the V gene TRBV7-9, with D perhaps matching TRBD1 or TRBD2 (6 bases each). The CDR3 contains 13 residues. Germline V gene sequence: CDR1 SEHNR, CDR2 FQNEAQ (reference sequence). The V gene lost 8 bases and the J gene lost 7 bases, with 18 bases spanning the gap. CDR3 coding DNA: TGTGCCAGCGGGTTTCCGGGGGCGTCGGAGCAGTACTTC. This encodes CASGFPGASEQYF.

On this clone itself: The sample contains more than one DNA sequence encoding this CDR3. The CDR3 nucleotides are TGTGCCAGCAGTTATTCCCGACAGGGCGTGAATTCACCCCTCCACTTT. Translating it yields CASSYSRQGVNSPLHF. V is TRBV6-5 and J is TRBJ1-6, with 7 bases aligning to TRBD1. Trimming removed 3 bases from V and 7 bases from J; junction bases left unmatched: 9. Germline CDR1 is MNHEY and CDR2 is SVGAGI. The CDR3 consists of 16 residues.

To note about this clone: This specimen includes other DNA sequences encoding the same CDR3. This chain connects TRBV2 to TRBJ2-6; D is ambiguous. The CDR3 runs to 13 residues. The germline gives CDR1 SNHLY, CDR2 FYNNEI. The V end was cut by 6 bases, the J end by 1 base, with 4 bases between. The CDR3 is CASRTSGANVLTF. In DNA form, the CDR3 reads TGTGCCAGCAGGACTTCTGGGGCCAACGTCCTGACTTTC.

V gene TRBV4-1 combines with J gene TRBJ1-2; 8 positions match TRBD1. The V gene end was trimmed by 3 bases and the J gene end by 7 bases; junction bases not matched to a gene: 13. CDR3 length equals 16 residues. The germline V gene has CDR1 MGHRA and CDR2 YSYEKL. CDR3 DNA sequence: TGCGCCAGCAGCCAGCCAGGGGGCGGAAGGTGGGGTGGCTACACCTTC. It codes for CASSQPGGGRWGGYTF.

Concerning this clone itself: Other DNA sequences in the same sample also yield this CDR3. This chain uses TRBV30 with TRBJ2-7; D gene unclear. The CDR3 length is 11 residues. Trimming took off 1 base at V and 2 bases at J, with 3 bases between the two ends. Germline CDR1 GTSNPN, CDR2 SVGIG (reference sequence). CDR3 DNA sequence: TGTGCCTGGAGTGGAACCTACGAGCAGTACTTC. Amino acids: CAWSGTYEQYF. Drawing the rest from reference TRBV30 and TRBJ2-7, the complete variable domain is SQTIHQWPATLVQPVGSPLSLECTVEGTSNPNLYWYRQAAGRGLQLLFYSVGIGQISSEVPQNLSASRPQDRQFILSSKKLLLSDSGFYLCAWSGTYEQYFGPGTRLTVT.

The chain combines TRBV19 with TRBJ1-5; 7 bases agree with TRBD1. V lost 6 bases, J lost 10 bases, and 6 bases stayed unmatched. Per germline, CDR1 LNHDA and CDR2 SQIVND (reference sequence). The CDR3 loop spans 12 amino acids. CDR3 coding DNA: TGTGCCAGTAGCAGGGGGTTGGGTCCCCAGCATTTT. Translated: CASSRGLGPQHF.

Note on this clone: This CDR3 is also generated by other DNA sequences in the sample. The chain recombines TRBV20-1 with TRBJ1-1; the D is unclear. In germline, CDR1 is DFQATT, CDR2 SNEGSKA (reference sequence). The CDR3 consists of 11 residues. V was pared by 6 bases and J by 1 base, with 6 bases between. CDR3 amino acids: CSAAENTEAFF. The CDR3 DNA sequence: TGCAGTGCCGCAGAGAACACTGAAGCTTTCTTT.